This T cell receptor (beta chain) is from a study of blood T cells in healthy people across ages. The CDR3 runs 14 residues. Germline V lookup: CDR1 KGHDR, CDR2 SFDVKD. The V end was cut by 4 bases, the J end by 2 bases, with 10 bases between. Study outcomes and limitations: A roughly linear fall in TCR beta diversity per million T cells was seen with increasing age. A greater number of naive CD4+ cells and higher diversity distinguished long-lived donors from aged donors.

Next came a second PCR, run for about 6 to 12 cycles, which used a sample-barcoded 5' primer along with a J-beta primer mix. A 12-random-nucleotide template-switch adaptor tagged each cDNA molecule. Each CDR3 protein is one row after TCRdb ran MiXCR on the 5' RACE reads. The data hold fewer than 900,000 distinct CDR3 sequences, with roughly 45% observed a single time. There are a few counts of this clonotype. What it recognizes is unknown. The V gene is TRBV24-1, the J gene TRBJ1-2, with D uncertain. This sequence originates from a woman in her fifties or sixties in good health. Sequencing used blood. The CDR3 is CATSDHQTNYGYTF. The CDR3 region has the DNA TGTGCCACCAGTGACCACCAAACAAACTATGGCTACACCTTC.